The TCR beta chain described here comes from a study of T cell clonality in common variable immunodeficiency. Patients and controls were mostly of Caucasian heritage. Produced via immunoSEQ multiplex PCR; TCRdb's table is partial and in-frame only. The sample yields around 47,000 clones, without any singletons. This clone was seen repeatedly, ten times or more. Its antigen is not identified. The read ends 3 residues shy of where the CDR3 ends; the end is completed using the germline J gene. V shed 4 bases, J shed 0 bases, and the junction held 4 bases outside the gene matches. This CDR3 region has 18 residues. Germline lookup yields CDR1 LGHNA and CDR2 YNFKEQ. Whole-study results and caveats: Links between repertoire features and CVID complications were heterogeneity-limited. Common variable immunodeficiency TCR beta sequences reportedly had fewer deletions and N-nucleotide insertions.

The clonotype originates from a person between 18 and 75 years old in good health. The chain is built from TRBV4-2 and TRBJ2-2; 14 nucleotides match TRBD2. Sequencing was done on a sample of peripheral blood mononuclear cells. The CDR3 DNA, read in part, is TGTGCCAGCAGCCCTCCGGGACTAGCGGGGGCGAACACCGGGGAG. It yields the protein CASSPPGLAGANTGE. The whole CDR3 protein reads CASSPPGLAGANTGELFF.